A selection of T cell receptor beta chains follows, all from one sample in a study of CXCR3-negative and CXCR3-positive naive CD8 T cells. TCRdb reprocessed the 5' RACE reads, keeping one entry per CDR3 protein, no DNA. The table lists 55,000 to 70,000 distinct CDR3 sequences. The sample comprised naive CXCR3+ CD8+ T cells from blood. The receptors stem from a human donor in good health. Some clones in this sample may be carry-over from other donors' samples. Both conserved end residues are part of each CDR3.

J	V	length	CDR3
TRBJ2-1	TRBV27	16	CASSLSPLAGYNEQFF
TRBJ2-1	TRBV12-3/TRBV12-4	15	CASKSGAASYNEQFF
TRBJ2-7	TRBV5-4	15	CASSLDRDSPYEQYF
TRBJ2-3	TRBV12-5	15	CASGFRGRGTDTQYF
TRBJ2-7	TRBV6-2/TRBV6-3	14	CASSQPDRNYEQYF
TRBJ2-1	TRBV29-1	13	CSEAPDLGNEQFF
TRBJ2-7	TRBV4-3	15	CASSQDDRGVYEQYF
TRBJ1-5	TRBV6-2/TRBV6-3	14	CASSRQGINQPQHF
TRBJ2-3	TRBV6-5	12	CASSSRADTQYF
TRBJ2-7	TRBV21-1	16	CASSNRNRDRVYEQYF
TRBJ2-5	TRBV7-2	11	CASSEAETQYF
TRBJ2-7	TRBV7-9	14	CASSLAENLYEQYF
TRBJ2-3	TRBV5-1	18	CASSSYYINDRELDTQYF
TRBJ2-1	TRBV11-1	14	CASSLGGPYNEQFF
TRBJ2-1	TRBV19	12	CASSIGRGEQFF
TRBJ1-3	TRBV28	13	CASSSTGADTIYF
TRBJ2-1	TRBV6-2/TRBV6-3	15	CASSPTSGGANEQFF
TRBJ2-1	TRBV5-1	17	CASSLLGGASSYNEQFF
TRBJ2-7	TRBV25-1	14	CASSDGTDFYEQYF
TRBJ2-1	TRBV5-6	12	CASSPDPNEQFF
TRBJ2-1	TRBV12-3/TRBV12-4	14	CASTFGSIYNEQFF
TRBJ2-1	TRBV6-4	16	CASSDWGGGTYNEQFF
TRBJ2-1	TRBV7-3	15	CASSSHRGAYNEQFF